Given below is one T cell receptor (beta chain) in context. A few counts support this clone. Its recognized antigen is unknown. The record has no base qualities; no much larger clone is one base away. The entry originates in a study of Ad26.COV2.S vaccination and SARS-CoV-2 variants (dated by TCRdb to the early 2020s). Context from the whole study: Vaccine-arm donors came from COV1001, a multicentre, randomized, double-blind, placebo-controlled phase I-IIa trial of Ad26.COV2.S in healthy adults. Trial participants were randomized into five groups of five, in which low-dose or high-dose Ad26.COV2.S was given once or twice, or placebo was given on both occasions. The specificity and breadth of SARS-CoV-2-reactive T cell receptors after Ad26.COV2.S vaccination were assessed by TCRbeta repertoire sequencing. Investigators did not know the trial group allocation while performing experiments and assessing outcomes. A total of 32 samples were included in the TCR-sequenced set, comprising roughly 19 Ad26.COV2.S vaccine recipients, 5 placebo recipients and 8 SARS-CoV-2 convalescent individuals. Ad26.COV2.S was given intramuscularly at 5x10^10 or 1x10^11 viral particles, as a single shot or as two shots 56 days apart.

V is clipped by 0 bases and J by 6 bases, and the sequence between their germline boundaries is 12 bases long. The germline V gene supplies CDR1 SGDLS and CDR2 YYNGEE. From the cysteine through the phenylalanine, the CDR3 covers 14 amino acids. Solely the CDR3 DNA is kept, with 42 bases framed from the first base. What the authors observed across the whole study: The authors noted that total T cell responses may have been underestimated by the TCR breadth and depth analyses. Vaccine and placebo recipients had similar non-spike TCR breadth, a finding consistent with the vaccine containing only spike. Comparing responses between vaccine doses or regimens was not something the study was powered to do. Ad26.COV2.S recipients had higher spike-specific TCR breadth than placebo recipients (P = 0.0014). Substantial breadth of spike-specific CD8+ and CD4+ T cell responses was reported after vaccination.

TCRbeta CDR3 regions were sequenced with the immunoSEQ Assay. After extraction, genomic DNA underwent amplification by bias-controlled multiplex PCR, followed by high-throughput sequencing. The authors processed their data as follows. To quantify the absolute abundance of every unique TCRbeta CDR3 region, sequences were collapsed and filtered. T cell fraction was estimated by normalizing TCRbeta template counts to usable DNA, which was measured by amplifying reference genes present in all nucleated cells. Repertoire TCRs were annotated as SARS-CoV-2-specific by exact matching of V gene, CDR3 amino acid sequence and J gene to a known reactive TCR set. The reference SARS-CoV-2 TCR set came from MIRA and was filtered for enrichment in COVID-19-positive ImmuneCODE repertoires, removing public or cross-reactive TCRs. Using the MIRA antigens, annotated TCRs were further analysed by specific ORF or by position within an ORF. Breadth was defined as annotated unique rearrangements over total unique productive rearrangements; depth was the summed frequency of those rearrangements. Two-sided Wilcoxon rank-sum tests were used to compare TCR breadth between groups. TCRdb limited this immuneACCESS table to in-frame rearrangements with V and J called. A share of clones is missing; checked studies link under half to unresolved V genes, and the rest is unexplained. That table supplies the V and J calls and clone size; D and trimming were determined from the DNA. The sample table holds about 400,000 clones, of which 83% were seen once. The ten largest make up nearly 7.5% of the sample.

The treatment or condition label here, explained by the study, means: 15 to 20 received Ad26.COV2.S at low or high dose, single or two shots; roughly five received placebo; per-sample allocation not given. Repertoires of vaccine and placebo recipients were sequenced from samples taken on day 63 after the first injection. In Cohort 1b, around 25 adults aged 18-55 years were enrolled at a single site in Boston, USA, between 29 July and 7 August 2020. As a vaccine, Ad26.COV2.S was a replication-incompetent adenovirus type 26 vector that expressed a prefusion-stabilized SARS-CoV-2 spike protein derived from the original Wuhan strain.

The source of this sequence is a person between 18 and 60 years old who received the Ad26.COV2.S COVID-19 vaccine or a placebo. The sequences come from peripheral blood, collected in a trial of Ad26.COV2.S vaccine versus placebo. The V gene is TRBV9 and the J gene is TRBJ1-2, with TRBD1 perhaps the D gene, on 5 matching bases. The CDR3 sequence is CASSVVGWGHGYTF. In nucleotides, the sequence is TGTGCCAGCAGCGTAGTAGGTTGGGGCCATGGCTACACCTTC.